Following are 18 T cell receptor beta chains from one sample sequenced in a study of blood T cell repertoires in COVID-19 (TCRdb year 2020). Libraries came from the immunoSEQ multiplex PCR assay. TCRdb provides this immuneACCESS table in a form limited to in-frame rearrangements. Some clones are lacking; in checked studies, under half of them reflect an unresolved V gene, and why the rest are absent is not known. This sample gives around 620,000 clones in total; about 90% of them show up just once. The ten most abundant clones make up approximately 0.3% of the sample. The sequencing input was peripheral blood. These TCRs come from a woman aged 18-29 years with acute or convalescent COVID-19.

The CDR3 DNA is TGTGCCAGCAGCCAAGACTCCCCAGTGCCACCCCTCCACTTT. This encodes CASSQDSPVPPLHF. The chain employs TRBV3-1 (or the pseudogene TRBV3-2) and TRBJ1-6; D unresolved. The CDR3 has 14 residues. Trimming took off 0 bases at V and 11 bases at J, with 11 bases between the two ends. The V gene's germline CDR1 is LGHDT and CDR2 YNNKEL (reference sequence).

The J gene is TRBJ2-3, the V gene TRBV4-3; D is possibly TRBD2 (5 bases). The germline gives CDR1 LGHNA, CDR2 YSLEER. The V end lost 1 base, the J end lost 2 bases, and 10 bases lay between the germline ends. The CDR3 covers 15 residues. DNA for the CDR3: TGCGCCAGCAGCCAAGGAGGGAGTCCCACAGATACGCAGTATTTT. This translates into CASSQGGSPTDTQYF.

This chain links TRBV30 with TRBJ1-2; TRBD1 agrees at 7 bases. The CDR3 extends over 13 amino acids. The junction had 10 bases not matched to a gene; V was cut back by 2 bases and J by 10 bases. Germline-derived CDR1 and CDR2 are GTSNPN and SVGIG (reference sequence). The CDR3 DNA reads TGTGCCTGGAGTCCAGGGGGTCGTAGTGACTACACCTTC. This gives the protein CAWSPGGRSDYTF.

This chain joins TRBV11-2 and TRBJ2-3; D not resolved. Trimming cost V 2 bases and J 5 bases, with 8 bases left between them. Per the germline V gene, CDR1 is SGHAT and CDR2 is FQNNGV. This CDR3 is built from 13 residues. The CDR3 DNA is TGTGCCAGCAGCTTATCGTACGGAGATACGCAGTATTTT. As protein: CASSLSYGDTQYF.

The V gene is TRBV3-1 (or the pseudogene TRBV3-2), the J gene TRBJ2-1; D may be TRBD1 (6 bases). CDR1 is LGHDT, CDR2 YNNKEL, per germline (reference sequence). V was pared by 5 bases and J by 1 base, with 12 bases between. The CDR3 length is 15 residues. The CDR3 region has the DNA TGTGCCAGCAGCTTCAGGGGTCGGTCCTACAATGAGCAGTTCTTC. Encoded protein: CASSFRGRSYNEQFF.

The CDR3 sequence: CATRDYGYTF. The CDR3 bases are TGTGCCACCCGAGACTATGGCTACACCTTC. This rearrangement joins TRBV6-5 to TRBJ1-2; D uncertain. CDR1 is MNHEY, CDR2 SVGAGI, per germline. Trimming pared 10 bases from V and 3 bases from J, leaving 6 bases between. CDR3 length equals 10 residues.

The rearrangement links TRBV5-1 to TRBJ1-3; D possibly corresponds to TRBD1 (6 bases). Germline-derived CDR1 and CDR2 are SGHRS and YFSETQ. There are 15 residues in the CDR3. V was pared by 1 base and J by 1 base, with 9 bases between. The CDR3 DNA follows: TGCGCCAGCAGCTTGCTTCAGGGGTCTGGAAACACCATATATTTT. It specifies CASSLLQGSGNTIYF.

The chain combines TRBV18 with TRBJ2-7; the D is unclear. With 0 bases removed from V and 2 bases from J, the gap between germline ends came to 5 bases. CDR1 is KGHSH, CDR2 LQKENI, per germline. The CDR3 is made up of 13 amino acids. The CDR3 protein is CASSPPSAYEQYF. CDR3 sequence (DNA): TGTGCCAGCTCACCACCCAGCGCCTACGAGCAGTACTTC.

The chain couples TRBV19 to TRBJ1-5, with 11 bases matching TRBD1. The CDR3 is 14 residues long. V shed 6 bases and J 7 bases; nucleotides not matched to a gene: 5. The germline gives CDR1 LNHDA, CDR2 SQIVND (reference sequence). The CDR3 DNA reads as TGTGCCAGTAGGCCGGGACAGGGGGGACAGCCCCAGCATTTT. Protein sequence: CASRPGQGGQPQHF.

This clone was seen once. This chain's CDR3 is CSVGRDRPTSYNEQFF. Here the CDR3 DNA reads TGCAGCGTTGGGAGGGACAGGCCGACCTCCTACAATGAGCAGTTCTTC. V is TRBV29-1 and J is TRBJ2-1, with TRBD1 matching over 8 bases. CDR1 and CDR2 from the germline V gene are SQVTM and ANQGSEA. With 4 bases clipped from V and 0 bases from J, the junction kept 8 bases outside the gene matches. This CDR3 has 16 residues.

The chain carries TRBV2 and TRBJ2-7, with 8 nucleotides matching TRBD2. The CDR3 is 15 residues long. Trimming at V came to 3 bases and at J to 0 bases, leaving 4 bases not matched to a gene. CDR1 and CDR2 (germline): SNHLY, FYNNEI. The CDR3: CASSDIAGSSYEQYF. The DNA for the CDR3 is TGTGCCAGCAGTGATATAGCGGGGAGCTCCTACGAGCAGTACTTC.

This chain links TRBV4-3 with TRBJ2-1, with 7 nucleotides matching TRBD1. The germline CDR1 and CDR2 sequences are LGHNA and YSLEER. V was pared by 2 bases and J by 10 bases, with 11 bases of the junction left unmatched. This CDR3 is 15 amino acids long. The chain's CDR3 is CASSQKYDRVREQFF. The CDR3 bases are TGCGCCAGCAGCCAAAAATACGACAGGGTTCGGGAGCAGTTCTTC.

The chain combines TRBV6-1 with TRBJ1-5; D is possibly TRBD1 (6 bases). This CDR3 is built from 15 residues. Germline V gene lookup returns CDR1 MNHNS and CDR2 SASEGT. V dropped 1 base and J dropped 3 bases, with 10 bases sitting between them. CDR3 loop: CASSEDWTVNQPQHF. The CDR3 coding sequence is TGTGCCAGCAGTGAAGATTGGACAGTCAATCAGCCCCAGCATTTT.

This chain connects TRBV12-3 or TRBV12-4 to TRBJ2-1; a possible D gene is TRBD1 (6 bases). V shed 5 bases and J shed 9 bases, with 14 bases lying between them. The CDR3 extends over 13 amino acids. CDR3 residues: CASSPWDIPEQFF. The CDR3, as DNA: TGTGCCAGCAGTCCCTGGGACATTCCTGAGCAGTTCTTC.

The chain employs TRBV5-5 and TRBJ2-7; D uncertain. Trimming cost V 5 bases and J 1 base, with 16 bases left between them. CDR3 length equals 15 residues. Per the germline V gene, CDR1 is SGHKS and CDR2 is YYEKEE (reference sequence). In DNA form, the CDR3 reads TGTGCCAGCAGGCTAAGCTCGGTGTCATCCTACGAGCAGTACTTC. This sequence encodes CASRLSSVSSYEQYF.

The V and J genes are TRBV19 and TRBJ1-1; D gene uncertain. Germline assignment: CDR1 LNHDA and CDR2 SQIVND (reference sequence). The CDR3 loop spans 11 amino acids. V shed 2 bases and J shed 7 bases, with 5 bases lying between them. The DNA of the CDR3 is TGTGCCAGTAGTATAAGCGTTGAAGCTTTCTTT. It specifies CASSISVEAFF.

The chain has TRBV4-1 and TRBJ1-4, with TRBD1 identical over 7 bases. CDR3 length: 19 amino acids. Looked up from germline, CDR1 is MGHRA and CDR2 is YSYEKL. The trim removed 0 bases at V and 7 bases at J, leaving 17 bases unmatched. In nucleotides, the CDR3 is TGCGCCAGCAGCCAAGAAGCGCCAGGGGGAAGTTCTCGTAGTGAAAAACTGTTTTTT. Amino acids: CASSQEAPGGSSRSEKLFF.

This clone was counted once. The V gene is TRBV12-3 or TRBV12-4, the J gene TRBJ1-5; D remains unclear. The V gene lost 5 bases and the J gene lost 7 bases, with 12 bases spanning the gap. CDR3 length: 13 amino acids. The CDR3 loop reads CASSPTGSQPQHF. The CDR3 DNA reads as TGTGCCAGCAGTCCGACGGGGTCCCAGCCCCAGCATTTT.